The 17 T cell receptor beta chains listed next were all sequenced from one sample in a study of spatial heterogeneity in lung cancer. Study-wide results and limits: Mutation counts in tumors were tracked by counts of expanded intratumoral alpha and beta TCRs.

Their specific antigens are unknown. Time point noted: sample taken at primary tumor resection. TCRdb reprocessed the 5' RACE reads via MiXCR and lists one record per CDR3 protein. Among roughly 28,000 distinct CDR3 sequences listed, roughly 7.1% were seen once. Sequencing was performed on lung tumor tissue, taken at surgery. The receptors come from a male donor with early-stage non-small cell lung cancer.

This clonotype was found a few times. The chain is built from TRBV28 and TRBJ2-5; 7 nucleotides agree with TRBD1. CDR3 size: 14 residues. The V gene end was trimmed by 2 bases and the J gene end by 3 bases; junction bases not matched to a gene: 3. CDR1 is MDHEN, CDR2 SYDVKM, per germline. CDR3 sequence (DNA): TGTGCCAGCAGTTTAATCGACAGGGAAGAGACCCAGTACTTC. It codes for CASSLIDREETQYF.

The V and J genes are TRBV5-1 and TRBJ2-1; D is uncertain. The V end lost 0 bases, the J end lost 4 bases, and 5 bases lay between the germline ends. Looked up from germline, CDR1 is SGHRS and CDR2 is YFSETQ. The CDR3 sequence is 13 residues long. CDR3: CASSLDVYNEQFF. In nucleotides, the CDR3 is TGCGCCAGCAGCTTGGACGTATACAATGAGCAGTTCTTC.

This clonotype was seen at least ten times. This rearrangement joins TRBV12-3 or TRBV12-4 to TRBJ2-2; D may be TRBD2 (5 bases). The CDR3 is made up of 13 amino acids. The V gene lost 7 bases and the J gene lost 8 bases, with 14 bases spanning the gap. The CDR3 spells CASTPDAGGELFF. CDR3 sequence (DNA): TGTGCCAGCACCCCGGACGCGGGTGGGGAGCTGTTTTTT.

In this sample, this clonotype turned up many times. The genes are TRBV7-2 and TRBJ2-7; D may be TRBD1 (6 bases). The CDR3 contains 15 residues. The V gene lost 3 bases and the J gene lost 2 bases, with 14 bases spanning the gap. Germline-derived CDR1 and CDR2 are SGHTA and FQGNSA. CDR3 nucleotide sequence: TGTGCCAGCAGCTTCACCCGGGACAAGGCCTACGAGCAGTACTTC. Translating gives CASSFTRDKAYEQYF.

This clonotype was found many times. Here the CDR3 DNA reads TGTGCCAGCAGTCCCTGGACAGGGCCCCGGTCAACAGATACGCAGTATTTT. Protein: CASSPWTGPRSTDTQYF. V is TRBV6-2 or TRBV6-3 and J is TRBJ2-3, with 8 bases aligning to TRBD1. V trimming: 5 bases; J trimming: 3 bases; junction bases outside the gene matches: 13. Per the germline V gene, CDR1 is MNHEY and CDR2 is SVGEGT. CDR3 length: 17 amino acids.

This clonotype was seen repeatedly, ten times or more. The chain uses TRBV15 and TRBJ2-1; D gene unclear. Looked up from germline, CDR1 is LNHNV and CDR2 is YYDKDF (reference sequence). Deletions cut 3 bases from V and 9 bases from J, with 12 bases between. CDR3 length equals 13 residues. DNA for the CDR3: TGTGCCACCAGCAGTTACACCGGTTTTGAGCAGTTCTTC. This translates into CATSSYTGFEQFF.

The DNA for the CDR3 is TGCAGTGCGGGACAGGGGTCCAACTATGGCTACACCTTC. Its translation: CSAGQGSNYGYTF. The gene calls are TRBV20-1 and TRBJ1-2, with 10 nucleotides matching TRBD1. V shed 6 bases and J 2 bases; nucleotides not matched to a gene: 3. CDR1 and CDR2 (germline): DFQATT, SNEGSKA (reference sequence). The CDR3 runs 13 residues.

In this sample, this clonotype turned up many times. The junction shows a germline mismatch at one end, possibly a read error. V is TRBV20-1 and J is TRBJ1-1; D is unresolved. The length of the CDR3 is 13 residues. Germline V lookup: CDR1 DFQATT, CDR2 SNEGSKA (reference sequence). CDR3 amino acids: CSARIGGNAEAFF. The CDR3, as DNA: TGCAGTGCCCGCATAGGCGGGAACGCTGAAGCTTTCTTT.

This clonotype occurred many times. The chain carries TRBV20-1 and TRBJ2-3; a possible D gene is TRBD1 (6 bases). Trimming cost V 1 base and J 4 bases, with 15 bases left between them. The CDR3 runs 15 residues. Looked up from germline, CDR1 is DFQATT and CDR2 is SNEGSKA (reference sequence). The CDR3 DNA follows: TGCAGTGCTAGAGCCAAACAGGGTCGGGCAGATACGCAGTATTTT. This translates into CSARAKQGRADTQYF.

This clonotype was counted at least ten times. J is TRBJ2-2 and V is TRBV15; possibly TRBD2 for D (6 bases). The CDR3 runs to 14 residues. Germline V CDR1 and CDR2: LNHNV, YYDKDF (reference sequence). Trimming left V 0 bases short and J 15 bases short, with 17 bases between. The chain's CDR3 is CATSRDRGTSWVFF. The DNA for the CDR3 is TGTGCCACCAGCAGAGATCGAGGGACTTCTTGGGTGTTTTTT.

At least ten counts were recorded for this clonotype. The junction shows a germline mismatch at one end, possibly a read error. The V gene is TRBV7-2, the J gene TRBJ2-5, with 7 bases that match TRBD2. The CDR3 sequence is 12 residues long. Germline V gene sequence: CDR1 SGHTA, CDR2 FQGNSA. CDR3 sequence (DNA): TGTGCCAGCAGCCAGAGAAGCGGGAACGGGGACTTC. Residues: CASSQRSGNGDF.

DNA of the CDR3: TGTGCCAGCAGCCAAAAAACTAGGGGCAATGAGCAGTTCTTC. It specifies CASSQKTRGNEQFF. The chain employs TRBV4-2 and TRBJ2-1; TRBD1 or TRBD2 may be the D gene (5 bases each). CDR3 length equals 14 residues. Germline CDR1 is LGHNA and CDR2 is YNFKEQ. Trimming left V 2 bases short and J 6 bases short, with 11 bases between.

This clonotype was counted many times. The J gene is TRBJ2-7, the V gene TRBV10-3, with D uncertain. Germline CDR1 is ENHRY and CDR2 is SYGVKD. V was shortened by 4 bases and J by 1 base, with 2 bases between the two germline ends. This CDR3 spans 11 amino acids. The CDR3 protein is CAISASYEQYF. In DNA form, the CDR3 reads TGTGCCATCAGTGCGTCCTACGAGCAGTACTTC.

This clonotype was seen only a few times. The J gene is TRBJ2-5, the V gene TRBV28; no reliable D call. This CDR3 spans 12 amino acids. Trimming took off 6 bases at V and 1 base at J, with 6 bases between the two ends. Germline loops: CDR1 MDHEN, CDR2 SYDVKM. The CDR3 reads CASRLPQETQYF. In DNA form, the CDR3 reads TGTGCCAGCAGGTTACCCCAAGAGACCCAGTACTTC. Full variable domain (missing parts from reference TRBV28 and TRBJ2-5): DVKVTQSSRYLVKRTGEKVFLECVQDMDHENMFWYRQDPGLGLRLIYFSYDVKMKEKGDIPEGYSVSREKKERFSLILESASTNQTSMYLCASRLPQETQYFGPGTRLLVL.

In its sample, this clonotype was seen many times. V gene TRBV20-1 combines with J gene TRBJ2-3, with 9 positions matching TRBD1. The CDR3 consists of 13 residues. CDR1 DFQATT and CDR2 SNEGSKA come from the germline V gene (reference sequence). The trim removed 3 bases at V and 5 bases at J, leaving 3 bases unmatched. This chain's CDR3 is CSARDRGLDTQYF. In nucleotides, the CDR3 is TGCAGTGCTAGGGACAGGGGTTTAGATACGCAGTATTTT.

CDR3 amino acids: CASSTFRGYNSPLHF. The DNA of the CDR3 is TGTGCCAGCAGCACCTTCAGGGGATATAATTCACCCCTCCACTTT. The rearrangement uses TRBV28 and TRBJ1-6; tentative D call: TRBD1 (6 bases). This CDR3 is built from 15 residues. Germline V gene lookup returns CDR1 MDHEN and CDR2 SYDVKM. The V and J ends lost 6 bases and 4 bases respectively, with 13 bases between them.

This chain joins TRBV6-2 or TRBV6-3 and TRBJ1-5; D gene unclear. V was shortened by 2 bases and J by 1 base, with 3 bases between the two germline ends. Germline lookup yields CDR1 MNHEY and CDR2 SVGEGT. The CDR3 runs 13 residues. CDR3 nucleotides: TGTGCCAGCAGTTACCGGAGCAATCAGCCCCAGCATTTT. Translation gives CASSYRSNQPQHF.